This TCR beta chain stems from a study of blood T cell repertoires in COVID-19 (dated by TCRdb to 2020 to 2022). A note on the overall study: Samples covering the acute and convalescent phases of COVID-19 were provided by collaborators in the United States, Italy and Spain. Nearly every sample came with metadata listing a de-identified subject ID, COVID-19 status, age in years and sex. HLA class I and class II types, where available, came from metadata supplied by the sample provider rather than from assay-based typing. The prospective study material was composed of cDNA or gDNA derived from T cells, B-cell-depleted T cells, or PBMCs. The samples were drawn from two sources: the first 160 participants of the ongoing ImmuneRACE study, and some 1,300 subjects contributed by 6 global collaborators. Subjects who had been exposed to COVID-19, were actively infected with it, or had recovered from it provided the deeply sampled blood TCRbeta repertoires that made up the dataset. The repertoires were released in a freely available public database intended as a resource for research on the immune response to SARS-CoV-2. Broad study findings and their caveats: The quantity of clinical and demographic metadata differed by source and by participant and was supplied without curation.

Note on this clone: Its specific antigen is unknown. Qualities for individual bases were not recorded, and no much larger clone is one base off.

CDR1 and CDR2, looked up from the germline V gene (reference sequence), are MNHEY and SMNVEV. The junction shows trimming of 5 bases on V and 4 bases on J, and the gene matches do not reach 9 bases of it. Taken from cysteine to phenylalanine, the CDR3 has 15 residues. The kept DNA is CDR3 alone, 45 bases in frame from the first base. TCRbeta CDR3 regions were amplified from genomic DNA by means of the immunoSEQ Assay, a bias-controlled multiplex PCR. On the study's bioinformatics: The number of nucleated cells in each sample was estimated by amplification of reference gene primers within the assay. To quantify the absolute abundance of each unique TCRbeta CDR3 rearrangement, sequence reads were collapsed and filtered. For each sample, productive Simpson clonality was calculated as the square root of Simpson's diversity index over productive rearrangements. TCRdb took this table from immuneACCESS and kept in-frame rearrangements with V and J called. Such tables lack part of the clones; where checked against another copy, unresolved V genes explain under half of the gap, and the rest is unexplained. V and J calls and clone size are given by that table; D and trimming were obtained from the DNA. This sample lists 200,000 to 300,000 clones; 65% to 85% were detected once. Around 5.2% of the sample lies in the top ten.

Whole blood was collected in K2EDTA tubes by collaborating institutions according to the institutions' own protocols. For TCRbeta analysis, collaborator samples were shipped as frozen whole blood, as isolated PBMCs, or as DNA extracted from either sample type. Here the chain combines TRBV27 and TRBJ1-1; TRBD1 aligns with 8 central bases. This sequence was found in a human donor in a cohort sampled during active COVID-19. Input material: peripheral blood. The sequenced DNA: TGTGCCAGCAGTCAGGGGGCGCAGGCGGGCACTGAAGCTTTCTTT. It translates to CASSQGAQAGTEAFF.